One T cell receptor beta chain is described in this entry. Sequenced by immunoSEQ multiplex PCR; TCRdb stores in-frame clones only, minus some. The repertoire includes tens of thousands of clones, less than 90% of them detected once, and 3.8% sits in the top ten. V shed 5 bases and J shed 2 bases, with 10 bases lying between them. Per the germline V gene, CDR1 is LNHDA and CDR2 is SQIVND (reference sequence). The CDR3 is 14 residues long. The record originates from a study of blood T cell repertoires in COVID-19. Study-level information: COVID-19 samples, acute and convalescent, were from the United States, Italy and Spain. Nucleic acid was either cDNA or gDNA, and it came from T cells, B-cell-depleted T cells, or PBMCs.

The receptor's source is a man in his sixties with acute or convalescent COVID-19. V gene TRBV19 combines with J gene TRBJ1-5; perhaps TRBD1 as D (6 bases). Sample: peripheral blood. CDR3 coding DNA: TGTGCCAGTAGTGTACAGGGTGGCAATCAGCCCCAGCATTTT. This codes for CASSVQGGNQPQHF.